This T cell receptor beta chain was retrieved from a study of blood T cells in healthy people across ages. Findings of the study overall: PBMCs left unsorted prevented a conclusive naive versus antigen-experienced comparison.

Alongside a J-beta primer mix, a sample-barcoded 5' primer served in a second PCR lasting roughly 6 to 11 cycles. MiXCR was run by TCRdb on the 5' RACE reads, yielding one entry per CDR3 protein. The table includes about 800,000 distinct CDR3 sequences, around a quarter detected once. Only a few counts were recorded for this clonotype. Its specificity is not known. These data were likewise used in another study, on T cells of mothers and their children. That source adds: The effect of thymic selection on TCR recombination output is similar between related and unrelated pairs.

This receptor was obtained from a boy between 10 and 17 years old in good health. The sample consisted of blood.

CDR3 coding DNA: TGTGCCAGCAGAAGACAGGGCAAGAGCAATCAGCCCCAGCATTTT. Protein product: CASRRQGKSNQPQHF. This rearrangement joins TRBV27 to TRBJ1-5; 7 bases map to TRBD1. Germline CDR1 is MNHEY and CDR2 is SMNVEV (reference sequence). The CDR3 runs to 15 residues. V lost 6 bases and J lost 1; bases outside the gene matches: 6.